Listed below are T cell receptor beta chains from one sample, sequenced in a study of blood T cell repertoires in COVID-19. Data came from immunoSEQ multiplex PCR; TCRdb stores just in-frame clones and leaves some out. The table lists a few hundred thousand clones, 80% of them singletons, with under 4.5% in the top ten. Sequences were obtained from PBMCs or T cells enriched from blood (not recorded which). All receptors derive from a man younger than 40 with acute COVID-19. The CDR3 runs from the conserved cysteine through the conserved F or W. D genes are given only for firm matches. Clone size, where shown, is once, few, many, or a class for clones that have expanded.

>TRBJ1-5|-|TRBV19|TRBD1
TGTGCCAGTAATCAGGGGGAGACCCAGCATTTT
CASNQGETQHF
>TRBJ2-7|once|TRBV14|TRBD2
TGTGCCAGCAGCCAAGATCGGCGGGGAGGGGAGCAGTACTTC
CASSQDRRGGEQYF
>TRBJ1-3|few|TRBV19|TRBD1
TGTGCCGGCACAGGGGCTGGAAACACCATATATTTT
CAGTGAGNTIYF
>TRBJ2-2|-|TRBV2|TRBD1
TGTGCCAGCAGGGGGACAGGGGGCTCCGGGGAGCTGTTTTTT
CASRGTGGSGELFF
>TRBJ2-1|-|TRBV5-1|TRBD2
TGCGCCAGCAGCGGGGGACTAGCGGGGAGCTCCTACAATGAGCAGTTCTTC
CASSGGLAGSSYNEQFF
>TRBJ2-7|-|TRBV15|TRBD1
TGTGCCACCAGCACGCGGACTCGGACAGGACATTCCTACGAGCAGTACTTC
CATSTRTRTGHSYEQYF
>TRBJ1-1|-|TRBV5-1|-
TGCGCCAGCAGCTTGATCAGTGGGACAGAAGCTTTCTTT
CASSLISGTEAFF
>TRBJ1-1|-|TRBV5-1|-
TGCGCCAGCAGCTTATCAGAGGGGAGGACTGAAGCTTTCTTT
CASSLSEGRTEAFF
>TRBJ2-1|once|TRBV11-2|TRBD1
TGTGCCAGCAGCTTCGGGACAGGGGGCTACAATGAGCAGTTCTTC
CASSFGTGGYNEQFF
>TRBJ2-3|-|TRBV19|TRBD1
TGTGCCAGTAGCCCCGGGACAGGGTGGGCAGATACGCAGTATTTT
CASSPGTGWADTQYF
>TRBJ1-4|-|TRBV19|-
TGTGCCTGTAGGGCGCTGGAGGATGAAAAACTGTTTTTT
CACRALEDEKLFF
>TRBJ1-5|-|TRBV15|-
TGTGCCACCAGCAGCCAGGCGACTAGCAATCAGCCCCAGCATTTT
CATSSQATSNQPQHF
>TRBJ1-4|once|TRBV12-3/TRBV12-4|-
TGTGCCAGCAGTTTAAACAGTAATGAAAAACTGTTTTTT
CASSLNSNEKLFF
>TRBJ2-2|-|TRBV19|-
TGTGCCAGTGACAGGTCACCGAACACCGGGGAGCTGTTTTTT
CASDRSPNTGELFF
>TRBJ2-7|-|TRBV7-9|TRBD1
TGTGCCAGCAGTTCTTGGGGACAGTCTAACTACGAGCAGTACTTC
CASSSWGQSNYEQYF
>TRBJ1-1|-|TRBV4-1|-
TGCGCCAGCAGCCAACACGGAGGGGGGGCTGAAGCTTTCTTT
CASSQHGGGAEAFF
>TRBJ1-2|-|TRBV30|TRBD1
TGTGCCTGGAGTATCGACAGGGAGCGGAGAAACTATGGCTACACCTTC
CAWSIDRERRNYGYTF
>TRBJ1-1|-|TRBV20-1|TRBD1
TGCAGTGCTTGGACGACAGGGATGGCTTTCTTT
CSAWTTGMAFF
>TRBJ2-2|-|TRBV7-3|TRBD2
TGTGCTATCACCGGGGAGGGCACCGGGGAGCTGTTTTTT
CAITGEGTGELFF
>TRBJ1-2|-|TRBV6-5|-
TGTGCCAGCTCCCCAGGGATGGGTGGCTACACCTTC
CASSPGMGGYTF
>TRBJ2-2|-|TRBV6-5|TRBD2
TGTGCCAGCAGCAAACCGGGACTACAAACCGGGGAGCTGTTTTTT
CASSKPGLQTGELFF
>TRBJ2-5|-|TRBV18|TRBD2
TGTGCCAGCTCACCACCGAACGGGGGGAACCAAGAGACCCAGTACTTC
CASSPPNGGNQETQYF
>TRBJ1-1|-|TRBV6-4|-
TGTGCCAGCAGACTCGGTTCGAACACTGAAGCTTTCTTT
CASRLGSNTEAFF
>TRBJ2-1|-|TRBV7-9|TRBD2
TGTGCCAGCAGCACGGCAGCGGGGGGGAACAATGAGCAGTTCTTC
CASSTAAGGNNEQFF
>TRBJ1-2|few|TRBV6-1|TRBD1
TGTGCCAGCAGTGAAACTTCGGTCGGGACAGGGGCTAGCTATGGCTACACCTTC
CASSETSVGTGASYGYTF
>TRBJ1-2|-|TRBV6-1|TRBD1
TGTGCCAGCAGTGATTCGGCAGGGGGCCATGGCTACACCTTC
CASSDSAGGHGYTF
>TRBJ2-7|-|TRBV7-9|TRBD2
TGTGCCAGCAGCTTACTAGCGGGGGCCTACGAGCAGTACTTC
CASSLLAGAYEQYF
>TRBJ1-2|-|TRBV5-5|TRBD1
TGTGCCAGCAGACCGGACAGGGGCTCTTGGGGCTACACCTTC
CASRPDRGSWGYTF
>TRBJ1-3|-|TRBV29-1|-
TGCAGCGTGACAGCGAACCCTGGAAACACCATATATTTT
CSVTANPGNTIYF
>TRBJ2-2|-|TRBV10-2|TRBD2
TGCGCCAGCAGTGTAAGCGGGGGGGGCACCGGGGAGCTGTTTTTT
CASSVSGGGTGELFF
>TRBJ1-1|few|TRBV7-6|-
TGTGCCAGCAGCTTATTAGGGGAGAACACTGAAGCTTTCTTT
CASSLLGENTEAFF
>TRBJ2-5|-|TRBV6-5|TRBD1
TGTGCCAGCAGAGGACAGGGACGGGAGACCCAGTACTTC
CASRGQGRETQYF
>TRBJ2-3|few|TRBV28|TRBD1
TGTGCCAGCAGAACTACAGGGGCCAGGAATACGCAGTATTTT
CASRTTGARNTQYF
>TRBJ1-1|-|TRBV9|-
TGTGCCAGCAGCGTAGGTCAGGGTGGGGACACTGAAGCTTTCTTT
CASSVGQGGDTEAFF
>TRBJ1-6|medium-sized|TRBV28|-
TGTGCCAGCAGTTTAATTGGAGGACCCCTCCACTTT
CASSLIGGPLHF
>TRBJ1-4|once|TRBV28|-
TGTGCCAGCGAAGAGGCAACTAATGAAAAACTGTTTTTT
CASEEATNEKLFF
>TRBJ1-1|-|TRBV5-6|-
TGTGCCAGCAGCTTTTTGGACAGAGAAGCTTTCTTT
CASSFLDREAFF
>TRBJ1-1|-|TRBV5-6|TRBD1
TGTGCCAGCAGCTTGTTAGACAGGGGGCACACTGAAGCTTTCTTT
CASSLLDRGHTEAFF
>TRBJ2-7|-|TRBV6-5|-
TGTGCCAGCAGTTACTCGACGGGGGGCGGAAAGGAGCAGTACTTC
CASSYSTGGGKEQYF
>TRBJ1-1|once|TRBV6-2/TRBV6-3|TRBD1
TGTGCCAGCAGTTGGCCGGGACAGGGGGCGACGAACACTGAAGCTTTCTTT
CASSWPGQGATNTEAFF
>TRBJ2-3|-|TRBV24-1|TRBD1
TGTGCCACCAGTGAAACAGGGGGCGTGGAGACAGATACGCAGTATTTT
CATSETGGVETDTQYF
>TRBJ1-1|many|TRBV24-1|TRBD1
TGTGCCACCACCTCCAGCGGACAGGGGAACACTGAAGCTTTCTTT
CATTSSGQGNTEAFF
>TRBJ1-2|once|TRBV24-1|-
TGTGTCAGAAAGGATCCCATGCAGGGGCTGGGAAGTGGCTACACCTTC
CVRKDPMQGLGSGYTF
>TRBJ2-6|-|TRBV27|-
TGTGCCAGCAGTTCCCGACCGGGGGGGGCCAACGTCCTGACTTTC
CASSSRPGGANVLTF
>TRBJ2-2|-|TRBV6-6|TRBD1
TGTGCCAGCACACACGGACAGGGGGCCGGCGGGGAGCTGTTTTTT
CASTHGQGAGGELFF
>TRBJ2-6|-|TRBV3-1/TRBV3-2|TRBD1
TGTGCCAGCAGCCAACCGACAGGGGGTATGGGGGCCAACGTCCTGACTTTC
CASSQPTGGMGANVLTF
>TRBJ2-7|-|TRBV6-1|TRBD1
TGTGCCAGCAGTTGGACAGGAGACGAGCAGTACTTC
CASSWTGDEQYF
>TRBJ2-7|-|TRBV3-1/TRBV3-2|-
TGTGCCAGCAGCCAAGGGCCGGGGGGCATCTACGAGCAGTACTTC
CASSQGPGGIYEQYF
>TRBJ2-1|once|TRBV11-2|TRBD2
TGTGCCAGCAGCTTAAGCCGGGGGGTTAGTAGTAATGAGCAGTTCTTC
CASSLSRGVSSNEQFF
>TRBJ1-1|-|TRBV2|-
TGTGCCAGCAGTCAACAGGGTATGAACACTGAAGCTTTCTTT
CASSQQGMNTEAFF
>TRBJ2-5|-|TRBV6-4|-
TGTGCCAGCAGTGCCCTCCCGGGGGAGACCCAGTACTTC
CASSALPGETQYF
>TRBJ2-5|-|TRBV5-1|-
TGCGCCAGCAGCCCCAACACAGGATCTCAAGAGACCCAGTACTTC
CASSPNTGSQETQYF
>TRBJ1-2|-|TRBV5-4|-
TGTGCCAGCAGCCTTTTTGGGGGCGGATACTATGGCTACACCTTC
CASSLFGGGYYGYTF
>TRBJ1-1|-|TRBV4-2|TRBD1
TGTGCCAGCAGCCCGCGGGACAGGGTGGACACTGAAGCTTTCTTT
CASSPRDRVDTEAFF